This T cell receptor beta chain was captured by sequencing in a study of T cells in Graves' hyperthyroidism and ophthalmopathy. Trimming took 7 bases from V and 9 from J, leaving 9 bases between them. The CDR3 runs 11 residues. In germline, CDR1 is SNHLY, CDR2 FYNNEI. Newly diagnosed patients aged 18 to 65 had hyperthyroidism of under 2 months' duration. Diagnosing involved the use of clinical symptoms, serum thyroxine and TRAb, thyroid ultrasound and orbital computed tomography. Overall study findings and caveats: Most thyroid clonotypes that were expanded above 0.001 also turned up in blood. Separation of ophthalmopathy from stable hyperthyroidism was achieved by a 13 V-J model.

This clonotype was counted at least ten times. Antigen: not known. RNA transcripts yielded amplified TCR beta CDR3 regions. TCR CDR3 underwent first-round RT-PCR with the HTBI primer set. A single record per CDR3 protein comes from TCRdb applying MiXCR to the multiplex PCR reads. The top ten hold 5.8% of the sample, which has roughly 500,000 distinct CDR3 sequences, about 15% seen once. V is TRBV2 and J is TRBJ1-4; D is unresolved. Sequenced sample: blood. This TCR was sampled from a woman aged 25 to 39 with Graves' hyperthyroidism that later progressed to Graves' ophthalmopathy. CDR3 in amino acids: CASTGDKKLFF. CDR3 sequence (DNA): TGTGCCAGCACCGGGGATAAAAAACTGTTTTTT.